This T cell receptor (beta chain) appears in the sequencing data of a study of T cells in Graves' hyperthyroidism and ophthalmopathy. This clonotype was counted between two and nine times. Amplification of TCR beta CDR3 regions was performed using RNA transcripts as template. The HTBI primer set was used in a first-round RT-PCR of the TCR CDR3. In TCRdb, the multiplex PCR reads were re-called with MiXCR into one record per CDR3 protein. Seen here are 800,000 or so distinct CDR3 sequences, 38% observed once, and the top ten hold 7.5% to 9.5%. V was shortened by 1 base and J by 3 bases, with 10 bases between the two germline ends. Germline V lookup: CDR1 LNHDA, CDR2 SQIVND (reference sequence). The CDR3 has 14 residues.

The origin of this receptor is a man between 18 and 29 years old with Graves' hyperthyroidism. The chain recombines TRBV19 with TRBJ2-7; D unclear. The material sequenced was blood. This CDR3 is CASSIGRTDYEQYF. Here the CDR3 DNA reads TGTGCCAGTAGTATAGGCAGAACCGACTACGAGCAGTACTTC.